The rows below give T cell receptor beta chains drawn from one sample of a study of cytomegalovirus exposure and HLA in healthy donors. Libraries were prepared by immunoSEQ multiplex PCR; TCRdb keeps only in-frame clonotypes and omits some of them. This table holds 160,000 or so clones, roughly 79% found once. Source material: PBMCs. The origin of the receptors is a woman aged 18-29 years in good health and CMV-seropositive. CDR3s include the opening cysteine and the closing phenylalanine or tryptophan. D genes are given only for firm matches. Expanded clones are given a class, and other clones once, few, many or no size at all.

J gene	clone size	D gene	V gene	CDR3 DNA	CDR3 protein
TRBJ1-4	-	TRBD1	TRBV7-6	TGTGCCAGCAGCCGTACACGGGCGTCCCGGGACAGGGTCGGGCGTGAAAAACTGTTTTTT	CASSRTRASRDRVGREKLFF
TRBJ1-3	-	-	TRBV6-1	TGTGCCAGCAGTGAAGGGGAGGAAGGTGGAAACACCATATATTTT	CASSEGEEGGNTIYF
TRBJ1-2	-	TRBD1	TRBV6-5	TGTGCCAGCAGTCCACAGGGGAATGGCTACACCTTC	CASSPQGNGYTF
TRBJ1-5	-	TRBD1	TRBV4-2	TGTGCCAGCAGCCAAGGAGAGGGGGCTGGGGATCAGCCCCAGCATTTT	CASSQGEGAGDQPQHF
TRBJ1-6	-	-	TRBV5-1	TGCGCCAGCAGCTTGGACAGGCGGAATTCACCCCTCCACTTT	CASSLDRRNSPLHF
TRBJ1-6	-	TRBD1	TRBV19	TGTGCCAGTAGTTTCGACAGGGATAATTCACCCCTCCACTTT	CASSFDRDNSPLHF
TRBJ1-2	-	TRBD1	TRBV18	TGTGCCAGCTCACCTAGACAGGGTGATGGCGGCTACACCTTC	CASSPRQGDGGYTF
TRBJ1-6	-	-	TRBV13	TGTGCCAGCAGCTATACGACAGATTATAATTCACCCCTCCACTTT	CASSYTTDYNSPLHF
TRBJ2-3	-	-	TRBV7-2	TGTGCCAGCAGCTTAGTTCTCACAGATACGCAGTATTTT	CASSLVLTDTQYF
TRBJ2-7	-	-	TRBV7-6	TGTGCCAGCAGCTCAGCCCCAGGGGAGATCTACGAGCAGTACTTC	CASSSAPGEIYEQYF
TRBJ1-1	-	-	TRBV6-5	TGTGCCAGCAGTCGACAGGATTGGATCAACACTGAAGCTTTCTTT	CASSRQDWINTEAFF
TRBJ2-5	once	TRBD2	TRBV4-2	TGTGCCAGCAGCCACATGGGACTAGCGGGGAACTTACAAGAGACCCAGTACTTC	CASSHMGLAGNLQETQYF
TRBJ2-2	-	TRBD1	TRBV5-1	TGCGCCAGCAGCTCACAGGGGGCGGACGGGGAGCTGTTTTTT	CASSSQGADGELFF
TRBJ2-2	-	-	TRBV19	TGTGCCAGTAGTACTTTAACCGGACAGTCCGGGGAGCTGTTTTTT	CASSTLTGQSGELFF
TRBJ1-6	-	-	TRBV6-1	TGTGCCAGCAGTATTTCACAGGGTACGGATTCACCCCTCCACTTT	CASSISQGTDSPLHF
TRBJ2-7	-	-	TRBV7-8	TGTGCCAGCAGCAGGCGACCAACAGTAGGTAGTGCCTACGAGCAGTACTTC	CASSRRPTVGSAYEQYF
TRBJ1-5	-	-	TRBV30	TGTGCCTGGAGTCTAACAGGGTCTGGACAGCCCCAGCATTTT	CAWSLTGSGQPQHF
TRBJ1-5	once	TRBD1	TRBV30	TGTGCCTGGAGTGTAGGTCAGGGGGACCAGCCCCAGCATTTT	CAWSVGQGDQPQHF
TRBJ2-1	-	-	TRBV9	TGTGCCAGCAGCTCCTACCGGGGGACAGCAAACAATGAGCAGTTCTTC	CASSSYRGTANNEQFF
TRBJ1-2	-	-	TRBV5-1	TGCGCCAGCAGTCAGATATCCCACTATGGCTACACCTTC	CASSQISHYGYTF
TRBJ1-2	-	-	TRBV5-4	TGTGCCAGCAGCTTGGGTGTCTTCCTTAACTATGGCTACACCTTC	CASSLGVFLNYGYTF
TRBJ1-1	-	TRBD1	TRBV5-6	TGCGCCAGCAGCTTATGGGGACAGGGGAACACTGAAGCTTTCTTT	CASSLWGQGNTEAFF
TRBJ1-2	-	-	TRBV9	TGTGCCAGCAGAACTAAGGCGGAGGGGTATGGCTACACCTTC	CASRTKAEGYGYTF
TRBJ1-1	-	-	TRBV12-5	TGTGCTAGTGGTTTGGGTCAAGGGAGAACTGAAGCTTTCTTT	CASGLGQGRTEAFF
TRBJ1-4	-	-	TRBV18	TGTGCCAGCTCACCAAGGGCCAGGGCAGCAACTAATGAAAAACTGTTTTTT	CASSPRARAATNEKLFF
TRBJ1-4	-	-	TRBV5-1	TGCGCCAGCAGCCCTAATACCGGGGCAACTAATGAAAAACTGTTTTTT	CASSPNTGATNEKLFF
TRBJ2-5	-	-	TRBV7-8	TGTGCCAGCAGCCCACCCCGGGACTTCCAAGGGGCCCAGTACTTC	CASSPPRDFQGAQYF
TRBJ2-3	-	TRBD2	TRBV9	TGTGCCAGCAGCGTACCAGCGGGGAACACAGATACGCAGTATTTT	CASSVPAGNTDTQYF
TRBJ1-4	-	-	TRBV15	TGTGCCACCAGCAGAGATGGGGCGGGGAGTGCAACTAATGAAAAACTGTTTTTT	CATSRDGAGSATNEKLFF
TRBJ2-2	-	TRBD2	TRBV5-4	TGTGCCAGCAGCAGCGGGGGGGGAATGAGAACCGGGGAGCTGTTTTTT	CASSSGGGMRTGELFF
TRBJ1-2	-	TRBD1	TRBV5-1	TGCGCCAGCAGCCCGGGCCTTACAGGGGTTGGCTACACCTTC	CASSPGLTGVGYTF
TRBJ2-7	-	TRBD1	TRBV27	TGTGCCAGCAGACAGGGGCAGTACGAGCAGTACTTC	CASRQGQYEQYF
TRBJ2-5	few	TRBD1	TRBV6-5	TGTGCCAGCAGTTATGGGACAGGGCGGCGGGAGACCCAGTACTTC	CASSYGTGRRETQYF
TRBJ1-2	-	TRBD1	TRBV19	TGTGCCAGTAGGCAGCAGGGGGCCTATCCCAACTATGGCTACACCTTC	CASRQQGAYPNYGYTF
TRBJ1-4	-	-	TRBV6-6	TGTGCCAGCAGGATGAACACAAATGAAAAACTGTTTTTT	CASRMNTNEKLFF
TRBJ1-1	-	-	TRBV6-6	TGTGCCAGCAGTTACCCGGTCCTGAACACTGAAGCTTTCTTT	CASSYPVLNTEAFF
TRBJ1-1	-	TRBD1	TRBV5-6	TGTGCCAGCAGCCCGGGACAGGAGAACACTGAAGCTTTCTTT	CASSPGQENTEAFF
TRBJ1-2	-	-	TRBV25-1	TGTGCCAGCAGTTCAAAAATGTATCCTACCTATGGCTACACCTTC	CASSSKMYPTYGYTF
TRBJ2-7	once	TRBD2	TRBV6-1	TGTGCCAGCAGTGGGACTAGCGGAACCTACGAGCAGTACTTC	CASSGTSGTYEQYF
TRBJ2-7	-	-	TRBV10-3	TGTGCCTGGGGGGACGGCTACGAGCAGTACTTC	CAWGDGYEQYF
TRBJ1-4	-	-	TRBV7-2	TGTGCCAGCAGTCGTGACGGGAATAATGAAAAACTGTTTTTT	CASSRDGNNEKLFF
TRBJ2-3	-	-	TRBV6-8	TGTGCCAGCAGCCCGAGCACAGATACGCAGTATTTT	CASSPSTDTQYF
TRBJ1-2	-	-	TRBV4-2	TGTGCCAGCAGCCAAGATACGGGATGGGGCTACACCTTC	CASSQDTGWGYTF
TRBJ2-1	-	TRBD2	TRBV19	TGTGCCAGTAGTATAGGGGGACTAGCGGGGGGTTTTCTCTTC	CASSIGGLAGGFLF
TRBJ1-5	-	-	TRBV14	TGTGCCAGCAGCCAAGGACTCAATCAGCCCCAGCATTTT	CASSQGLNQPQHF
TRBJ2-1	-	-	TRBV23-1	TGCGCCAGCAGCCACTCGGGAAGAAGCTCCTACAATGAGCAGTTCTTC	CASSHSGRSSYNEQFF
TRBJ2-2	-	TRBD2	TRBV4-2	TGTGCCAGCAGCCAAGATAAGGGCGGGGGGACTCACACCGGGGAGCTGTTTTTT	CASSQDKGGGTHTGELFF
TRBJ1-1	-	TRBD1	TRBV7-9	TGTGCCAGCACCGACGATAGGCTGACAGGGTGGAACACTGAAGCTTTCTTT	CASTDDRLTGWNTEAFF
TRBJ2-7	few	-	TRBV2	TGTGCCAGCAGGTCTCGGGGTTTTGGCGAGCAGTACTTC	CASRSRGFGEQYF
TRBJ2-5	-	TRBD2	TRBV7-7	TGTGCTAGCGGAAATAGCGGGGTGAAGACCCAGTACTTC	CASGNSGVKTQYF
TRBJ1-5	-	TRBD1	TRBV28	TGTGCCAGCAAGTGGAACGCGGGACAGGGCGGCAATCAGCCCCAGCATTTT	CASKWNAGQGGNQPQHF
TRBJ1-2	once	TRBD1	TRBV7-2	TGTGCCAGCAGCTTAGTAGGGACAGTTCCAGCTAACTATGGCTACACCTTC	CASSLVGTVPANYGYTF
TRBJ2-7	-	-	TRBV10-3	TGTGCCATCAGTCGGGACTCCCCCTCCTACGAGCAGTACTTC	CAISRDSPSYEQYF
TRBJ2-7	-	-	TRBV14	TGTGCCAGCGGTAACTACAGGGCGCCCTACGAGCAGTACTTC	CASGNYRAPYEQYF
TRBJ1-2	-	TRBD1	TRBV5-8	TGTGCCAGCAGCTTGGAGGTGGTGAAGGGGGCGAACTATGGCTACACCTTC	CASSLEVVKGANYGYTF
TRBJ2-1	-	TRBD2	TRBV4-2	TGTGCCAGCAGCCAAGCGGCTAGCGGGGTTCGCCCCCGCTCCTACAATGAGCAGTTCTTC	CASSQAASGVRPRSYNEQFF
TRBJ2-7	-	TRBD1	TRBV6-5	TGTGCCAGCAGTGGGGGGACAGGAACCTACGAGCAGTACTTC	CASSGGTGTYEQYF
TRBJ2-6	-	-	TRBV16	TGTGCCAGCAGCCAATCCGCGGCGGGGGCCAACGTCCTGACTTTC	CASSQSAAGANVLTF
TRBJ2-7	-	-	TRBV7-8	TGTGCCAGCAGCTTAGGCCGCCCCATCGGCGAGCAGTACTTC	CASSLGRPIGEQYF
TRBJ1-2	-	TRBD1	TRBV7-9	TGTGCCAGCAGCGGGGGGGACAGGGGCTTTTATGGCTACACCTTC	CASSGGDRGFYGYTF